The next 11 T cell receptor beta chains were all read from a single sample in a study of T-cell reconstitution after alpha-beta-depleted transplantation in children. The authors prepared the TCRbeta library with unique molecular identifiers. TCRdb used MiXCR to reprocess the PCR reads, holding one entry per CDR3 protein. The data hold about 240,000 distinct CDR3 sequences, with more than 10% observed a single time. The starting material was PBMCs from the stem cell graft donor, obtained from the stem cell graft. The receptors derive from a human donor who donated a stem cell graft to a child with acute lymphoblastic leukemia.

The sample holds many counts of this clonotype. The rearrangement uses TRBV27 and TRBJ2-7, with TRBD1 matching 8 bases. The CDR3 has 16 residues. Germline CDR1 reads MNHEY; CDR2 reads SMNVEV (reference sequence). The ends lost 2 bases at V and 4 bases at J; junction bases unmatched: 10. As DNA, the CDR3 is TGTGCCAGCAGTTTAGGGGCGGGACAGGCGTTTTACGAGCAGTACTTC. This translates into CASSLGAGQAFYEQYF.

Many counts were recorded for this clonotype. The rearrangement uses TRBV5-6 and TRBJ2-7; D is ambiguous. This CDR3 has 15 residues. Looked up from germline, CDR1 is SGHDT and CDR2 is YYEEEE. Trimming left V 4 bases short and J 2 bases short, with 16 bases between. In DNA form, the CDR3 reads TGTGCCAGCAGCCCGGGTGGGAATCTAGCCTACGAGCAGTACTTC. This encodes CASSPGGNLAYEQYF.

This clonotype was detected many times. This chain joins TRBV12-3 or TRBV12-4 and TRBJ1-3; the D gene is possibly TRBD1 (5 bases). The CDR3 is made up of 15 amino acids. With 3 bases removed from V and 4 bases from J, the gap between germline ends came to 13 bases. This CDR3 is CASSFKGNTGNTIYF. CDR3 nucleotides: TGTGCCAGCAGTTTTAAGGGGAATACCGGAAACACCATATATTTT.

The V call is TRBV20-1, the J call TRBJ2-5, with 11 positions matching TRBD1. V lost 6 bases, J lost 4 bases, and 4 bases stayed unmatched. Germline assignment: CDR1 DFQATT and CDR2 SNEGSKA (reference sequence). The CDR3 has 13 residues. This CDR3 is CSAGQGAVETQYF. The CDR3 nucleotides read TGCAGTGCCGGACAGGGGGCTGTAGAGACCCAGTACTTC.

This clonotype has only a few counts. The rearrangement uses TRBV4-3 and TRBJ2-2, with D uncertain. The CDR3 totals 14 residues. The ends were cut back, 0 bases at V and 5 bases at J, with 7 bases in the middle. Germline CDR1 is LGHNA and CDR2 is YSLEER. The CDR3 sequence: CASSQDFATGELFF. Here the CDR3 DNA reads TGCGCCAGCAGCCAAGATTTCGCGACCGGGGAGCTGTTTTTT.

This clonotype came up a few times. V gene TRBV28 combines with J gene TRBJ2-7; 11 nucleotides match TRBD2. The CDR3 has 19 residues. Trimming cost V 3 bases and J 9 bases; bases outside gene matches: 22. Germline CDR1 MDHEN, CDR2 SYDVKM. The CDR3: CASSFLAGGPNGTYVGQYF. The CDR3 coding sequence is TGTGCCAGCAGTTTCCTAGCGGGAGGACCTAACGGAACCTACGTCGGGCAGTACTTC.

As concerns this clonotype: This may stem from a read error, because a much larger clone lies one nucleotide away. This sequence joins TRBV5-1 and TRBJ2-6, with D possibly being TRBD1 or TRBD2 (5 bases each). The CDR3 extends over 16 amino acids. Germline assignment: CDR1 SGHRS and CDR2 YFSETQ. The CDR3 is CASSLSGSSGANGLTF. The CDR3 nucleotides are TGCGCCAGCAGCTTGTCGGGGAGCTCTGGGGCCAACGGCCTGACTTTC.

This clonotype has a count of ten or more. V usage is TRBV9 and J usage is TRBJ1-2, with D maybe TRBD1 (5 bases). V dropped 6 bases and J dropped 0 bases, with 27 bases sitting between them. CDR3 length equals 19 residues. Germline V lookup: CDR1 SGDLS, CDR2 YYNGEE. CDR3 DNA sequence: TGTGCCAGCACCCTCGGCCTCCTCTGGGGGGATGGCCCTAACTATGGCTACACCTTC. This translates into CASTLGLLWGDGPNYGYTF.

This clonotype was recorded many times. The chain couples TRBV27 to TRBJ2-1; D is ambiguous. The V end lost 5 bases, the J end lost 3 bases, and 11 bases lay between the germline ends. The CDR3 covers 14 residues. Germline values: CDR1 MNHEY, CDR2 SMNVEV (reference sequence). CDR3 amino acids: CASSRPPNYNEQFF. CDR3 nucleotide sequence: TGTGCCAGCAGTCGCCCCCCAAACTACAATGAGCAGTTCTTC.

This clonotype was seen a few times. The V and J genes are TRBV12-3 or TRBV12-4 and TRBJ2-1; D remains ambiguous. V lost 3 bases to trimming and J lost 15 bases, with 15 bases between them. This CDR3 has 12 amino acids. DNA of the CDR3: TGTGCCAGCAGTTTCTCCCTTCCTCGTCGGTTCTTC. It specifies CASSFSLPRRFF.

The chain carries TRBV20-1 and TRBJ1-5; tentative D call: TRBD1 (5 bases). This CDR3 has 17 amino acids. Per the germline V gene, CDR1 is DFQATT and CDR2 is SNEGSKA (reference sequence). Trimming cost V 5 bases and J 3 bases, with 23 bases left between them. The CDR3 spells CSAGPRGAPEANQPQHF. CDR3 coding DNA: TGCAGTGCTGGACCCCGAGGGGCCCCGGAAGCCAATCAGCCCCAGCATTTT.